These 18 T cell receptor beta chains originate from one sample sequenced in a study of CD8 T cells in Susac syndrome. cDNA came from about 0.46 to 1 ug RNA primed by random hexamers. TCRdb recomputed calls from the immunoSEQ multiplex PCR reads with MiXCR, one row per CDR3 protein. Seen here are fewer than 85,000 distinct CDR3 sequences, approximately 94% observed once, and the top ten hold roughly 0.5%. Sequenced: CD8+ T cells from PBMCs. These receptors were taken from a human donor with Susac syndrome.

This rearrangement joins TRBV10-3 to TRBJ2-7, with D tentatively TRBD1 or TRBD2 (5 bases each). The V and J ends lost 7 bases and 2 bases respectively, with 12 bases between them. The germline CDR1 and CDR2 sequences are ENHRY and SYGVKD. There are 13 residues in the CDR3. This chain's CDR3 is CAINRDGTYEQYF. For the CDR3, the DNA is TGTGCCATCAACCGGGACGGCACCTACGAGCAGTACTTC.

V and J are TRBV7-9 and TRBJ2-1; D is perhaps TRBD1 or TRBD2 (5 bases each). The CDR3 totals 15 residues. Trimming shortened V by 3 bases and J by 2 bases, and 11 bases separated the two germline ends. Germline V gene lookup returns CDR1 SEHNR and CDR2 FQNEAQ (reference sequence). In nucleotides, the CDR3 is TGTGCCAGCAGCTTCGTCGGGGCGCCCTACAATGAGCAGTTCTTC. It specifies CASSFVGAPYNEQFF. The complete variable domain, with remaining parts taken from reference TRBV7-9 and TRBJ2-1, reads DTGVSQNPRHKITKRGQNVTFRCDPISEHNRLYWYRQTLGQGPEFLTYFQNEAQLEKSRLLSDRFSAERPKGSFSTLEIQRTEQGDSAMYLCASSFVGAPYNEQFFGPGTRLTVL.

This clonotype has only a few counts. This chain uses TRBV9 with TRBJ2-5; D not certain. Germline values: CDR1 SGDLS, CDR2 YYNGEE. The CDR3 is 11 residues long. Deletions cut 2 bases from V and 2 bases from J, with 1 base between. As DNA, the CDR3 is TGTGCCAGCAGCGTTCAAGAGACCCAGTACTTC. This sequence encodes CASSVQETQYF.

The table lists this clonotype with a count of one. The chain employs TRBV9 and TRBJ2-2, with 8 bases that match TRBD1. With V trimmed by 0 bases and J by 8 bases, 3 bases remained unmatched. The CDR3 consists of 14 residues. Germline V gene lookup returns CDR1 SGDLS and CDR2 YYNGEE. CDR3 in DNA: TGTGCCAGCAGCGTAGGTGACAGGGGAGGGGAGCTGTTTTTT. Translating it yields CASSVGDRGGELFF.

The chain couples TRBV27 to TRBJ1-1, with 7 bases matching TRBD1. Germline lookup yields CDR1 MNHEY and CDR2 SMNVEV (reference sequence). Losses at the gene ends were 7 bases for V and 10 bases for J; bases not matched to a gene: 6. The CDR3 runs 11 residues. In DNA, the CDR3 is TGTGCCAGCATTACAGGGGTAGGAGCTTTCTTT. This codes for CASITGVGAFF.

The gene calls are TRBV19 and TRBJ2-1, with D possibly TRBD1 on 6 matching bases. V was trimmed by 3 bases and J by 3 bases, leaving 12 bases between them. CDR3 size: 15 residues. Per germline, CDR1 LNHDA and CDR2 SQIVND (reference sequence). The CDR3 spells CASSMDTGNYNEQFF. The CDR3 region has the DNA TGTGCCAGTAGTATGGACACAGGGAACTACAATGAGCAGTTCTTC.

CDR3 amino acids: CASRLAGQYNEQFF. The CDR3 DNA follows: TGTGCCAGCAGACTAGCGGGGCAATACAATGAGCAGTTCTTC. This sequence joins TRBV28 and TRBJ2-1; TRBD2 agrees at 10 bases. J lost 4 bases, V lost 6 bases, and 3 bases had no gene match. This CDR3 spans 14 amino acids. Germline V CDR1 and CDR2: MDHEN, SYDVKM.

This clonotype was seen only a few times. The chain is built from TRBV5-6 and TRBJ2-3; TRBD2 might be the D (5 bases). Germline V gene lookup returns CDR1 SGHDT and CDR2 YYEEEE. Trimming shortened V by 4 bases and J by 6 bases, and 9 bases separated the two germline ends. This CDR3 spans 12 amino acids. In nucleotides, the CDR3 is TGTGCCAGCAGCCCCCCGGGGGATACGCAGTATTTT. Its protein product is CASSPPGDTQYF.

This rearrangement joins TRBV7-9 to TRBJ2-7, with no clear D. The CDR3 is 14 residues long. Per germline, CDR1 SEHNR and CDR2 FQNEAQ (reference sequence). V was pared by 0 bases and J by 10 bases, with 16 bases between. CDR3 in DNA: TGTGCCAGCAGCTTAGCGGCCGGATTTGAGGATCAGTACTTC. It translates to CASSLAAGFEDQYF.

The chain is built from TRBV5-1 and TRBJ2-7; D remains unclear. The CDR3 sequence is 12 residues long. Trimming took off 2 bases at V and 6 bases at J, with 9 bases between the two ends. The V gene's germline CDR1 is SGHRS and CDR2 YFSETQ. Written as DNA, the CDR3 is TGCGCCAGCAGCTTACCCGCCCCCGAGCAGTACTTC. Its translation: CASSLPAPEQYF.

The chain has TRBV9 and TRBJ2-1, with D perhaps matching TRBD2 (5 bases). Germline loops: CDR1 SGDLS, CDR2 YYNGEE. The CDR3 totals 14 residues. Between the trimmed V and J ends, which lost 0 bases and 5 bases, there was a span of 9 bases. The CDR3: CASSVAGNHNEQFF. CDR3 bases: TGTGCCAGCAGCGTAGCGGGGAACCACAATGAGCAGTTCTTC.

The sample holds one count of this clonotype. CDR3 bases: TGTGCCAGCAGCGTAAGGGACTACTGGGAGACCCAGTACTTC. Translating gives CASSVRDYWETQYF. This chain uses TRBV9 with TRBJ2-5; TRBD2 agrees at 7 bases. The germline V gene has CDR1 SGDLS and CDR2 YYNGEE. The CDR3 extends over 14 amino acids. After removal of 1 base from V and 5 bases from J, the junction contained 5 bases not matched to a gene.

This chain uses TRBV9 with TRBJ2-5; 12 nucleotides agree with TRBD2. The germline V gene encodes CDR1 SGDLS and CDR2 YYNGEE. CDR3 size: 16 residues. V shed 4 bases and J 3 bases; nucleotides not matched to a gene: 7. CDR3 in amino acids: CASSPRTSGVEETQYF. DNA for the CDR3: TGTGCCAGCAGCCCTCGGACTAGCGGGGTTGAAGAGACCCAGTACTTC.

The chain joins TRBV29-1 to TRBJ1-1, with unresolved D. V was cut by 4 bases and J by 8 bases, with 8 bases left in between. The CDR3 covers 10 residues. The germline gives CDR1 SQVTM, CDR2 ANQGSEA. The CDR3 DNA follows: TGCAGCGTTGTCGGGCTGGAAGCTTTCTTT. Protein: CSVVGLEAFF.

In DNA, the CDR3 is TGCAGTGAACGGAGGGCTAGCGGCGATACGCAGTATTTT. It yields the protein CSERRASGDTQYF. The rearrangement uses TRBV20-1 and TRBJ2-3, with 7 bases identical to TRBD2. J gave up 6 bases and V 7 bases, and 10 bases lay outside the gene matches. Germline CDR1 and CDR2: DFQATT and SNEGSKA (reference sequence). The CDR3 is 13 residues long.

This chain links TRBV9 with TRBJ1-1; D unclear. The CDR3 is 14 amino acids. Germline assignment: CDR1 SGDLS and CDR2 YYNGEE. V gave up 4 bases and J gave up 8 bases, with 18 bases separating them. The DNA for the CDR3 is TGTGCCAGCAGCTCAGTGCTCGACCGGATCGAAGCTTTCTTT. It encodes CASSSVLDRIEAFF.

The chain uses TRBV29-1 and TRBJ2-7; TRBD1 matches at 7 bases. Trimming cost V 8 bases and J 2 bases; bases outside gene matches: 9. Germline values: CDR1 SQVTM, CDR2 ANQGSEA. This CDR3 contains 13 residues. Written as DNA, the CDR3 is TGCAGCTTTTCAGGGGGTAGCACCTACGAGCAGTACTTC. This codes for CSFSGGSTYEQYF.

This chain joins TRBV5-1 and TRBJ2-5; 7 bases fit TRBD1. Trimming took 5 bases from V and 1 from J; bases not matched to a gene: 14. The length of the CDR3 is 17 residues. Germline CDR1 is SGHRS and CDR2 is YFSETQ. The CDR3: CASRSKYGRDSQETQYF. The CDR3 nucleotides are TGCGCCAGCAGATCAAAGTATGGACGGGACAGCCAAGAGACCCAGTACTTC. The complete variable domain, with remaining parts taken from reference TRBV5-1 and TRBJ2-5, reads KAGVTQTPRYLIKTRGQQVTLSCSPISGHRSVSWYQQTPGQGLQFLFEYFSETQRNKGNFPGRFSGRQFSNSRSEMNVSTLELGDSALYLCASRSKYGRDSQETQYFGPGTRLLVL.